This T cell receptor (beta chain) was identified in a study of blood T cell repertoires in COVID-19. Study information: Some COVID-19 samples were acute and others convalescent; all came from the United States, Italy and Spain.

TCRdb's table, derived via immunoSEQ multiplex PCR, lists solely in-frame clones and lacks some. The sample records 350,000 to 400,000 clones, roughly 91% being singletons. The participants were between roughly 18 and 89 years old and came from under 25 US areas. The sample was PBMCs or T cells enriched from blood (not recorded which). The source is a woman aged 25 to 39 who had recovered from COVID-19.

CDR3: CASSYSSGYTGELFF. DNA of the CDR3: TGTGCCAGCAGTTACTCTAGCGGGTACACCGGGGAGCTGTTTTTT. V gene TRBV6-5 combines with J gene TRBJ2-2, with 7 bases fitting TRBD2. The CDR3 length is 15 residues. Trimming cost V 0 bases and J 3 bases; bases outside gene matches: 1. Germline-derived CDR1 and CDR2 are MNHEY and SVGAGI.